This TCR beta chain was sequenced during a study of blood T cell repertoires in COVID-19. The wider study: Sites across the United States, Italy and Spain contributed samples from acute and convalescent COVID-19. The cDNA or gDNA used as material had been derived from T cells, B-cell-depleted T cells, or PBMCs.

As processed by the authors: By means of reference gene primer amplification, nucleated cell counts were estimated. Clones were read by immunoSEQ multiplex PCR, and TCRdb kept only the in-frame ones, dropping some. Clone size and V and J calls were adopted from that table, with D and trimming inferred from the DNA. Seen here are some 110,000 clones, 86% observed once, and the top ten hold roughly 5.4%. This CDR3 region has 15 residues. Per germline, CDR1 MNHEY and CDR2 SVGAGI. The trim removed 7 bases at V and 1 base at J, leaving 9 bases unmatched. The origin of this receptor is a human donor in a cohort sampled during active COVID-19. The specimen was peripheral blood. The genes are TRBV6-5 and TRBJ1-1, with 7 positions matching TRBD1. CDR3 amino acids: CASKVDRTKNTEAFF. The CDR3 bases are TGTGCCAGCAAGGTGGACAGGACAAAGAACACTGAAGCTTTCTTT.